This T cell receptor (beta chain) was sequenced for a study of PD-1 blockade in mismatch repair-deficient tumors. Germline CDR1 reads SGHAT; CDR2 reads FQNNGV. Between the trimmed V and J ends, which lost 2 bases and 6 bases, there was a span of 9 bases. The CDR3 consists of 13 residues. Sequencing used immunoSEQ multiplex PCR; TCRdb keeps in-frame clones, though not all of them. The table lists about 63,000 clones, 70% to 90% of them singletons. The sequencing used peripheral blood, collected 52 weeks after starting pembrolizumab. This chain uses TRBV11-2 with TRBJ2-3; the D gene is possibly TRBD2 (5 bases). This sequence was found in an adult with mismatch repair-deficient cancer. In nucleotides, the CDR3 is TGTGCCAGCAGCTTATCCCGGGGTGATACGCAGTATTTT. This gives the protein CASSLSRGDTQYF.